This T cell receptor beta chain was retrieved from a study of molecular identifiers for immune sequencing clone quantification (dated by TCRdb to 2016 to 2019). Describing the broader study: For a replicate experiment, the RNA from either 20,000 or 100,000 naive CD8 T cells was divided into five aliquots, and four of those aliquots went on to sequencing. This methods study used CD8 T cells to benchmark TCR RNA copy counting and molecular-identifier clustering-based TCR repertoire sequencing (MIDCIRS).

In its sample, this clonotype was seen a few times. Its antigen is unknown. A much larger clonotype is one base distant, so this may be a read error. V is cut by 7 bases and J by 7 bases, and the space between the germline ends is 14 bases. CDR1 DFQATT and CDR2 SNEGSKA are derived from the germline V gene (reference sequence). The cysteine opens and the phenylalanine closes a CDR3 of 11 amino acids. Only the CDR3 DNA is retained, 33 bases long and in frame from the first base. The investigation overall reported the following: Spiked-in Jurkat TCR RNA equal to a single cell's worth was reported to be detectable even within 1,100,000 naive CD8 T cells. Highly expanded clone sizes could be underestimated if identical TCR molecules share a barcode. Modeling estimated 3 to 3.5 recovered TCR RNA copies per cell, compared with about 10 by digital PCR, which implies 30% to 35% capture efficiency. In CMV-specific effector cells, over 99% of molecules were held by clones above 20 RNA copies, whereas under 1% of molecules were held by such clones in naive cells. When barcode sub-clustering was left out, chimeric consensus sequences inflated TCR diversity, with chimeras reaching as high as 47%.

The library relied on PCR. The data were produced on an Illumina MiSeq. Total RNA was purified with the Qiagen AllPrep DNA/RNA kit. Before analysis, reads from multiple sequencing runs of one library were combined. Regarding the original processing steps: Reads were retained only if the reads had an exact TCR constant sequence, and the retained reads were trimmed to 150 nt and grouped according to their 12-nt molecular barcodes. Reads in each barcode group were sub-clustered using a 15% Levenshtein threshold, and a quality-weighted consensus sequence was built for each RNA molecule. Non-functional sequences were discarded, and so were lower-count sequences lying one edit away from another sequence. Based on fitting two negative binomial distributions, any barcode sub-cluster with under 20% of the maximum read count was discarded. TCRdb handled the public reads itself, with Q25 trimming in fastp and clone calling in MiXCR, and kept productive beta chains. Rows are combined by CDR3 protein, so each entry shows the most common genes and DNA. The V and J calls and clone size are TCRdb's, not the authors'. The sample table lists about 36,000 distinct CDR3 sequences, 15% to 20% of them with a count of one. The top ten constitute about 6.2% of the sample.

On a BD FACSAria II, naive CD8 T cells were FACS-sorted as CD8+CD4-CCR7+CD45RA+ and collected into RLT Plus buffer. Some naive CD8 T cell RNA was split equally between MIDCIRS and a Smart-seq2-style 5'RACE protocol for a sensitivity comparison. Enrichment of CD8 T cells was done with RosetteSep CD8+ T Cell Enrichment Cocktail plus Ficoll-Paque, and ACK red cell lysis came afterward. The chain employs TRBV20-1 and TRBJ2-7, with the D gene too uncertain to name. The sequence was obtained from a human donor in good health. Some libraries in this study had Jurkat cell RNA spiked in. Sequencing was performed on naive CD8+ T cells from blood, with Jurkat cell RNA spiked in. Interpreted using the paper, the cell subset or site label stands for: FACS-sorted CD8+CD4-CCR7+CD45RA+ naive T cells. At the DNA level, the sequence is TGCAGTGTCGCCGCTAGTAGAGAGCAGTACTTC. Its translation is CSVAASREQYF.